Shown below are 24 T cell receptor beta chains from a single sample sequenced in a study of cytomegalovirus exposure and HLA in healthy donors. The method was immunoSEQ multiplex PCR; TCRdb's version includes in-frame clones alone and lacks a portion of them. The sample includes over 110,000 clones, more than 85% of them seen just once. Material for sequencing was PBMCs. These receptors all come from a man between 18 and 29 years old in good health and CMV-seropositive.

This chain connects TRBV28 to TRBJ1-2; 7 nucleotides align to TRBD1. V trimming: 6 bases; J trimming: 2 bases; junction bases outside the gene matches: 9. The CDR3 is 15 amino acids. CDR1 and CDR2 from the germline V gene are MDHEN and SYDVKM. CDR3 bases: TGTGCCAGCAGCCACGGGACAGAGCAGAACTATGGCTACACCTTC. As protein: CASSHGTEQNYGYTF.

This chain connects TRBV5-1 to TRBJ2-3, with 11 bases aligning to TRBD1. With 4 bases clipped from V and 1 base from J, the junction kept 5 bases outside the gene matches. The germline V gene encodes CDR1 SGHRS and CDR2 YFSETQ. The CDR3 loop spans 16 amino acids. Written as DNA, the CDR3 is TGCGCCAGCAGCACCGGGACAGGGGGTGGCACAGATACGCAGTATTTT. It codes for CASSTGTGGGTDTQYF.

The gene calls are TRBV5-1 and TRBJ2-7; TRBD1 matches at 8 bases. The CDR3 consists of 13 residues. Germline-derived CDR1 and CDR2 are SGHRS and YFSETQ. The V gene end was trimmed by 5 bases and the J gene end by 6 bases; junction bases not matched to a gene: 7. CDR3 DNA sequence: TGCGCCAGCAGTAGGGACAGGATGGGCGAGCAGTACTTC. This codes for CASSRDRMGEQYF. Using reference TRBV5-1 and TRBJ2-7 for the parts outside the CDR3, the full variable domain is KAGVTQTPRYLIKTRGQQVTLSCSPISGHRSVSWYQQTPGQGLQFLFEYFSETQRNKGNFPGRFSGRQFSNSRSEMNVSTLELGDSALYLCASSRDRMGEQYFGPGTRLTVT.

The chain couples TRBV6-5 to TRBJ1-1, with TRBD1 identical over 7 bases. The CDR3 sequence is 14 residues long. J lost 4 bases, V lost 2 bases, and 4 bases had no gene match. Germline lookup yields CDR1 MNHEY and CDR2 SVGAGI. The CDR3 coding sequence is TGTGCCAGCAGTTACGGACAGGAGGTCACTGAAGCTTTCTTT. Protein sequence: CASSYGQEVTEAFF.

This clone was detected a few times. The V gene is TRBV5-4, the J gene TRBJ2-2; D not resolved. The CDR3 length is 12 residues. CDR1 is SGHNT, CDR2 YYREEE, per germline (reference sequence). V gave up 0 bases and J gave up 7 bases, with 4 bases separating them. The CDR3 bases are TGTGCCAGCAGCTTGGCCAACGGGGAGCTGTTTTTT. Its translation: CASSLANGELFF.

The chain links TRBV6-1 to TRBJ1-6; 8 positions match TRBD1. The CDR3 has 13 amino acids. After removal of 11 bases from V and 7 bases from J, the junction contained 7 bases not matched to a gene. Germline V CDR1 and CDR2: MNHNS, SASEGT. The CDR3 is CAVQDRVNSPLHF. The CDR3, as DNA: TGTGCCGTACAGGACAGGGTCAATTCACCCCTCCACTTT.

This chain joins TRBV10-3 and TRBJ1-5; D not resolved. This CDR3 comprises 16 residues. The germline gives CDR1 ENHRY, CDR2 SYGVKD. The ends were cut back, 2 bases at V and 3 bases at J, with 14 bases in the middle. The CDR3 bases are TGTGCCATCAGTGAGCCCCGGACGGGGATCAATCAGCCCCAGCATTTT. Protein product: CAISEPRTGINQPQHF.

Remarks on this clone: The identical CDR3 is also encoded by other nucleotide sequences in the sample. J is TRBJ2-3 and V is TRBV5-1, with a tentative D call TRBD2 (7 bases). V was pared by 2 bases and J by 2 bases, with 9 bases between. This CDR3 spans 14 amino acids. The germline gives CDR1 SGHRS, CDR2 YFSETQ. Here the CDR3 reads CASSFGGHTDTQYF. Written as DNA, the CDR3 is TGCGCCAGCAGCTTCGGGGGGCACACAGATACGCAGTATTTT.

This chain joins TRBV28 and TRBJ2-5, with TRBD1 identical over 7 bases. The CDR3 loop spans 12 amino acids. Germline V gives CDR1 MDHEN, CDR2 SYDVKM. Losses at the gene ends were 6 bases for V and 12 bases for J; bases not matched to a gene: 10. The chain's CDR3 is CASSLSRGFEYF. CDR3 coding DNA: TGTGCCAGCAGCCTCAGCAGGGGGTTCGAGTACTTC.

The V call is TRBV5-1, the J call TRBJ1-1, with D unclear. The CDR3 spans 16 residues. Germline loops: CDR1 SGHRS, CDR2 YFSETQ. Trimming shortened V by 6 bases and J by 0 bases, and 18 bases separated the two germline ends. The CDR3 region has the DNA TGCGCCAGCACATCATCACTAAGCGGGATGAACACTGAAGCTTTCTTT. It codes for CASTSSLSGMNTEAFF.

For the CDR3, the DNA is TGTGCCAGCAGTGAACCCGACAGGGGGTTAAGCGAGCAGTACTTC. Amino acids: CASSEPDRGLSEQYF. The V and J genes are TRBV2 and TRBJ2-7; 9 bases line up with TRBD1. Germline V CDR1 and CDR2: SNHLY, FYNNEI. V gave up 2 bases and J gave up 6 bases; unmatched junction bases: 8. The CDR3 runs to 15 residues.

The chain joins TRBV10-1 to TRBJ2-7; TRBD2 matches at 9 bases. V shed 5 bases and J 7 bases; nucleotides not matched to a gene: 9. The CDR3 runs 14 residues. Germline CDR1 WNHNN, CDR2 SYGVQD (reference sequence). CDR3 sequence: CASSRREGLQEQYF. CDR3 bases: TGCGCCAGCAGTCGGCGGGAGGGCTTGCAAGAGCAGTACTTC.

The CDR3 loop is CASSSTSGELFF. CDR3 in DNA: TGTGCCAGCAGCAGTACTAGCGGGGAGCTGTTTTTT. J is TRBJ2-2 and V is TRBV5-6; TRBD2 is a possible D gene (5 bases). V was shortened by 4 bases and J by 7 bases, with 8 bases between the two germline ends. Germline V gene sequence: CDR1 SGHDT, CDR2 YYEEEE. The CDR3 consists of 12 residues.

This clone is a singleton in its sample. The chain is built from TRBV19 and TRBJ1-1; weak D call: TRBD1 (5 bases). The CDR3 runs 16 residues. V was pared by 3 bases and J by 4 bases, with 18 bases between. Germline-derived CDR1 and CDR2 are LNHDA and SQIVND (reference sequence). CDR3 nucleotides: TGTGCCAGTAGTATCCTTCTCCTGGCGGGGGGCACTGAAGCTTTCTTT. This codes for CASSILLLAGGTEAFF.

The chain links TRBV6-1 to TRBJ2-2, with D possibly being TRBD1 (5 bases). The germline V gene encodes CDR1 MNHNS and CDR2 SASEGT. The CDR3 is 16 amino acids. V lost 4 bases and J 4 bases, leaving 16 bases between the germline ends. The CDR3 bases are TGTGCCAGCAGTGTAGACAGAATTGAAAGCACCGGGGAGCTGTTTTTT. Its protein product is CASSVDRIESTGELFF.

DNA of the CDR3: TGTGCCAGTAGTAAGAGGCAGGGGTCCTACGAGCAGTACTTC. It yields the protein CASSKRQGSYEQYF. The chain uses TRBV19 and TRBJ2-7, with TRBD1 as a possible D gene (6 bases). The CDR3 spans 14 residues. CDR1 is LNHDA, CDR2 SQIVND, per germline (reference sequence). V gave up 4 bases and J gave up 1 base, with 11 bases separating them. The entire variable domain, with the rest obtained from reference TRBV19 and TRBJ2-7, is as follows: DGGITQSPKYLFRKEGQNVTLSCEQNLNHDAMYWYRQDPGQGLRLIYYSQIVNDFQKGDIAEGYSVSREKKESFPLTVTSAQKNPTAFYLCASSKRQGSYEQYFGPGTRLTVT.

This sequence joins TRBV2 and TRBJ2-5; 8 bases fit TRBD1. Germline V lookup: CDR1 SNHLY, CDR2 FYNNEI. CDR3 length: 13 residues. The trim removed 6 bases at V and 5 bases at J, leaving 5 bases unmatched. CDR3 sequence: CASSSGGAETQYF. Here the CDR3 DNA reads TGTGCCAGCAGCTCAGGGGGCGCGGAGACCCAGTACTTC.

This clone appeared a single time. The chain employs TRBV9 and TRBJ2-2; 9 bases align to TRBD2. The junction had 8 bases not matched to a gene; V was cut back by 1 base and J by 4 bases. The V gene's germline CDR1 is SGDLS and CDR2 YYNGEE. CDR3 length: 17 residues. CDR3 DNA sequence: TGTGCCAGCAGCGTACGGGGAGCGGGAGGTTCCACCGGGGAGCTGTTTTTT. This sequence encodes CASSVRGAGGSTGELFF.

The CDR3 bases are TGTGCCAGCAGTTCGTACAGAGACTACACCGATGGCTACACCTTC. It is translated as CASSSYRDYTDGYTF. This chain uses TRBV27 with TRBJ1-2; the D is unclear. Germline values: CDR1 MNHEY, CDR2 SMNVEV (reference sequence). The CDR3 has 15 residues. V lost 4 bases and J lost 6, with 18 bases in between.

CDR3 DNA: TGTGCCAGCAGTCTACGGGAGGGGGCAACCTACGAGCAGTACTTC. As protein: CASSLREGATYEQYF. The chain joins TRBV11-3 to TRBJ2-7; tentative D call: TRBD2 (8 bases). V was cut by 6 bases and J by 2 bases, with 17 bases left in between. The CDR3 consists of 15 residues. Looked up from germline, CDR1 is SGHNT and CDR2 is YENEEA. Full variable domain (outside the CDR3, taken from reference TRBV11-3 and TRBJ2-7): EAGVVQSPRYKIIEKKQPVAFWCNPISGHNTLYWYLQNLGQGPELLIRYENEEAVDDSQLPKDRFSAERLKGVDSTLKIQPAELGDSAVYLCASSLREGATYEQYFGPGTRLTVT.

The J gene is TRBJ2-7, the V gene TRBV7-8, with TRBD1 identical over 9 bases. The germline gives CDR1 SGHVS, CDR2 FQNEAQ. There are 14 residues in the CDR3. After removal of 4 bases from V and 3 bases from J, the junction contained 4 bases not matched to a gene. The CDR3 DNA sequence: TGTGCCAGCAGCTCCCGGGACAGGGTCTACGAGCAGTACTTC. Translation: CASSSRDRVYEQYF.

The chain uses TRBV11-2 and TRBJ2-7, with a weak D call TRBD1 (8 bases). Trimming pared 10 bases from V and 5 bases from J, leaving 15 bases between. CDR3 length equals 12 residues. Germline CDR1 and CDR2: SGHAT and FQNNGV. The CDR3 DNA sequence: TGTGCCATAGACAGGGGAGGGCACGAGCAGTACTTC. This encodes CAIDRGGHEQYF. Using reference TRBV11-2 and TRBJ2-7 for the parts outside the CDR3, the full variable domain is EAGVAQSPRYKIIEKRQSVAFWCNPISGHATLYWYQQILGQGPKLLIQFQNNGVVDDSQLPKDRFSAERLKGVDSTLKIQPAKLEDSAVYLCAIDRGGHEQYFGPGTRLTVT.

The chain carries TRBV11-2 and TRBJ2-2; 14 nucleotides align to TRBD2. V trimming: 5 bases; J trimming: 0 bases; junction bases outside the gene matches: 2. This CDR3 spans 17 amino acids. CDR1 and CDR2 (germline): SGHAT, FQNNGV. CDR3 sequence (DNA): TGTGCCAGCAGCGGACTAGCGGGAGGTACGAACACCGGGGAGCTGTTTTTT. This codes for CASSGLAGGTNTGELFF.

Concerning this clone: A junction boundary mismatches the germline segment, possibly from a read error. The chain carries TRBV18 and TRBJ1-1; 7 nucleotides line up with TRBD1. CDR3 size: 11 residues. CDR1 is KGHSH, CDR2 LQKENI, per germline. The CDR3 bases are TGTGCCAGTTCACGCCAGGGGGTAACTTTCTTT. Protein: CASSRQGVTFF.